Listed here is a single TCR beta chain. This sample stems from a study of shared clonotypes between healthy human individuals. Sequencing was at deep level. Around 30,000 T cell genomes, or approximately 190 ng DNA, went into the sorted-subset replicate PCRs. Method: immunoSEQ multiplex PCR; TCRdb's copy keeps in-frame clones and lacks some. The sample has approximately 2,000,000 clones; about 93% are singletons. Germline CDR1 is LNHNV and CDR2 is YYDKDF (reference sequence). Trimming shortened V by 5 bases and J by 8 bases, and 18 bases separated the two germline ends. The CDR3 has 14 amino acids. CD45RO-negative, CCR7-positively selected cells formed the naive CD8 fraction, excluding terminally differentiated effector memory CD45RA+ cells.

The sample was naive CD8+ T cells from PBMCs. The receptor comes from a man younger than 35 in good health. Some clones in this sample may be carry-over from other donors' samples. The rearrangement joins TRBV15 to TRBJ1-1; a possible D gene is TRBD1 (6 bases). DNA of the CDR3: TGTGCCACCAGCTCCCGACAGGTCCGGGGGGAAGCTTTCTTT. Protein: CATSSRQVRGEAFF. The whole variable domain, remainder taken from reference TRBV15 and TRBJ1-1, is DAMVIQNPRYQVTQFGKPVTLSCSQTLNHNVMYWYQQKSSQAPKLLFHYYDKDFNNEADTPDNFQSRRPNTSFCFLDIRSPGLGDTAMYLCATSSRQVRGEAFFGQGTRLTVV.